This TCR beta chain was obtained from a study of T cell changes during pregnancy in multiple sclerosis. A single count supports this clone. Germline lookup yields CDR1 LGHNT and CDR2 FRNRAP. The CDR3 has 16 amino acids. With 1 base clipped from V and 0 bases from J, the junction kept 0 bases outside the gene matches. Sequencing was performed with immunoSEQ multiplex PCR; in TCRdb, only in-frame clones are kept and a portion is missing. The sample holds 75,000 to 100,000 clones, about nine tenths seen once. This chain connects TRBV12-5 to TRBJ1-5, with 10 bases fitting TRBD1. This receptor was taken from a female donor in good health, enrolled as a control in a pregnancy study. The material sequenced was peripheral blood, taken in the second trimester of pregnancy. CDR3 nucleotide sequence: TGTGCTAGTGGTTTGGGACAGGGGGCTAGCAATCAGCCCCAGCATTTT. It yields the protein CASGLGQGASNQPQHF.